This section outlines one T cell receptor (beta chain) sequence together with its context. The antigen it recognizes is unknown. No per-base quality is available; no much larger clone lies one base away. Patients with autoimmune disease history or receiving systemic immunosuppression were excluded from the trial. Peripheral blood for TCR sequencing was collected from all dose cohorts at baseline, on cycle 4 day 1, and on cycle 7 day 1. Samples came from an open-label, multicenter, first-in-human phase I dose-escalation trial of ivuxolimab. Adults with locally advanced or metastatic head and neck squamous cell, hepatocellular, melanoma or renal cell carcinoma were enrolled in the trial. Before TCR sequencing, CD4+ T cells and CD8+ T cells were sorted from peripheral blood as separate populations. Genomic DNA was isolated from the sorted cells so that the TCRbeta CDR3 region could be sequenced. TCRbeta CDR3 regions were sequenced using the immunoSEQ Assay. This immuneACCESS table, as held by TCRdb, lists in-frame sequences with V and J called but not all clones. Of the missing ones, under half trace to an unresolved V gene in checked studies; the others have no known cause. This sample holds tens of thousands of clones; roughly 80% were observed only once. Of the sample, roughly 1.1% falls within the top ten clones.

The data belong to a study of OX40 agonist ivuxolimab in advanced cancers. Study-wide context: Ivuxolimab was an agonistic, fully human IgG2 monoclonal antibody directed against OX40 (CD134), a costimulatory receptor. Intravenous ivuxolimab was administered to patients every 2 weeks at six dose levels: 0.01, 0.1, 0.3, 1.5, 3 and 10 mg/kg. Of the approximately 54 patients in dose escalation, about 20 had hepatocellular carcinoma, some 15 had melanoma, 9 had renal cell carcinoma and 9 had head and neck cancer. In the dose-escalation cohort, 82.7% of patients were male, and the mean age was roughly 60 years with a range of about 20 to 90. Patients were allowed to have had prior anti-PD-1, anti-PD-L1 or anti-CTLA-4 therapy, and 30% to 40% of the dose-escalation patients had been treated with checkpoint inhibitors. Partial responses were achieved by three dose-escalation patients, of whom one had hepatocellular carcinoma and two had cutaneous melanoma. The purpose of peripheral TCRbeta sequencing was to test whether ivuxolimab changed TCR sequence diversity and led to clonal T-cell expansion. The monotherapy dose-escalation portion (N of about 52 patients) of the phase I ivuxolimab trial is reported in the paper. The paper's findings and limits, for the study overall: After ivuxolimab, expanded clones were on average more numerous among CD8+ T cells than among CD4+ T cells. Which antigens the clonally expanded peripheral T cells were specific for was not determined. Low levels of normalized T-cell clonal expansion were also seen in some nonresponding patients. In the 0.1-3.0 mg/kg groups, partial responders had among the lowest normalized peripheral clonal expansion, particularly in CD8+ T cells. At doses from 0.1 to 3.0 mg/kg, clonal expansion was seen in both CD4+ and CD8+ blood T cells between baseline and week 6.

The CDR3 sequence holds 14 residues, the cysteine and phenylalanine included. The sequence is cut down to CDR3 DNA, 42 bases in frame from base 1. V loses 0 bases of germline sequence and J loses 7 bases, and the interval between the two ends is 12 bases. From the germline V gene, CDR1 is SGHTA and CDR2 is FQGNSA. The sequence came from an adult with an advanced solid tumor such as melanoma, head and neck, liver or kidney cancer. The rearranged segments are TRBV7-2 and TRBJ1-2, and possibly TRBD1, on 5 matching bases. Sequenced material: CD4+ or CD8+ T cells sorted from blood, taken in a trial of the OX40 agonist ivuxolimab. The nucleotides are TGTGCCAGCAGCTTAGCGGGGGGATCAAGTGGCTACACCTTC. Translated, this is CASSLAGGSSGYTF. Where the CDR3 stops, the reference TRBV7-2 and TRBJ1-2 genes take over; the full variable domain is GAGVSQSPSNKVTEKGKDVELRCDPISGHTALYWYRQSLGQGLEFLIYFQGNSAPDKSGLPSDRFSAERTGGSVSTLTIQRTQQEDSAVYLCASSLAGGSSGYTFGSGTRLTVV.